This T cell receptor beta chain was sequenced in a study of lymphopenia after photon versus proton radiotherapy. Germline-derived CDR1 and CDR2 are SGHNT and YYREEE (reference sequence). V lost 3 bases to trimming and J lost 4 bases; unmatched junction nucleotides: 2. CDR3 size: 15 residues. Clones were read by immunoSEQ multiplex PCR, and TCRdb kept only the in-frame ones, dropping some. The repertoire has approximately 7,500 clones, 75% to 90% of them found once; the top ten carry approximately 3%. Turning to this clone: Antigen: not known.

Broader study findings: Post-nadir diversity loss with photons came from oligoclonal expansion, particularly CD8+ Temra cells. Authors raise, but do not show, better survival with proton therapy.

This sequence originates from a woman between 65 and 79 years old with pancreatic cancer. The gene calls are TRBV5-4 and TRBJ2-1, with TRBD2 matching 12 bases. The source was peripheral blood, collected from a patient treated with photon-based radiotherapy. In nucleotides, the CDR3 is TGTGCCAGCAGCTCACTAGCGGGAGGATACAATGAGCAGTTCTTC. This sequence encodes CASSSLAGGYNEQFF.